Listed below are T cell receptor beta chains from one sample, sequenced in a study of CD8 T cells in Susac syndrome. Each CDR3 protein gets one entry after TCRdb re-called the immunoSEQ multiplex PCR reads with MiXCR. The sample lists more than 150,000 distinct CDR3 sequences, 95% occurring once. The sequenced sample was CD8+ T cells from PBMCs. These receptors all stem from a human donor with Susac syndrome. CDR3s include the opening cysteine and the closing phenylalanine or tryptophan. The D gene is left open where the match is weak. Clone size is shown for a subset of rows, as once, few, many or a class of expanded clone.

d_gene	abundance	v_gene	j_gene	len	CDR3nt	CDR3aa
-	-	TRBV12-3/TRBV12-4	TRBJ2-7	13	TGTGCCAGCAGTTTAGGACACTCCTACGAGCAGTACTTC	CASSLGHSYEQYF
TRBD2	few	TRBV28	TRBJ2-3	14	TGTGCCAGCAGTTCTAGCGGCAGCACAGATACGCAGTATTTT	CASSSSGSTDTQYF
TRBD1	-	TRBV5-4	TRBJ1-1	14	TGTGCCAGCAGCCCGGACAGGGGCCGGACTGAAGCTTTCTTT	CASSPDRGRTEAFF
-	-	TRBV6-2/TRBV6-3	TRBJ1-2	14	TGTGCCAGCAGTTACTCTTATGGGGGCAGCGGCTACACCTTC	CASSYSYGGSGYTF
-	-	TRBV11-2	TRBJ2-2	19	TGTGCCAGCAGCTTTTTTCCCCGCGACAGAGAAGCGAACACCGGGGAGCTGTTTTTT	CASSFFPRDREANTGELFF
-	-	TRBV9	TRBJ1-2	12	TGTGCCAGCAGCCTCCAGGCTCATGGCTACACCTTC	CASSLQAHGYTF
-	-	TRBV13	TRBJ2-3	14	TGTGCCAGCAGCCCACAGGACCGCCCAGATACGCAGTATTTT	CASSPQDRPDTQYF
-	-	TRBV7-9	TRBJ1-1	15	TGTGCCAGCACCTCCGTGGGCAGGGAAAGCACTGAAGCTTTCTTT	CASTSVGRESTEAFF
-	-	TRBV7-9	TRBJ2-1	11	TGTGCCAGCAGCTTAGTAGGTGAGCAGTTCTTC	CASSLVGEQFF
-	-	TRBV9	TRBJ1-5	13	TGTGCCAGCAGCGCAAGGGGGAATCAGCCCCAGCATTTT	CASSARGNQPQHF